Reported below is one T cell receptor beta chain. The time point: patch test 1, 2 weeks after DPC sensitization. Indicated treatment: therapeutic diphenylcyclopropenone sensitization with weekly scalp DPC. Total RNA was isolated from whole blood that had not been fractionated. Germline V CDR1 and CDR2: SEHNR, FQNEAQ (reference sequence). V lost 4 bases to trimming and J lost 2 bases, with 15 bases between them. CDR3 size: 16 residues. The sample is drawn from a study of human T cells and chemical hapten exposure. Per the original methods: TCRs per sample had a median of approximately 96,000 and ranged from roughly 20,000 to 700,000. TCRdb independently ran MiXCR on the RACE reads; one entry per CDR3 protein. These V and J calls are TCRdb output, not the study's own analysis. The sample yields roughly 180,000 distinct CDR3 sequences, approximately 20% seen once.

The receptor was isolated from a woman aged 45-59 years with alopecia areata. Some clones in this sample may be carry-over from other donors' samples. The chain couples TRBV7-9 to TRBJ1-3, with D tentatively TRBD1 (5 bases). The material was whole blood, obtained in connection with sensitization to the hapten diphenylcyclopropenone (DPC). In DNA form, the CDR3 reads TGTGCCAGCAGCTGGGGACCGCAGGGCACTGGAAACACCATATATTTT. It translates to CASSWGPQGTGNTIYF. Using reference TRBV7-9 and TRBJ1-3 for the parts outside the CDR3, the full variable domain is DTGVSQNPRHKITKRGQNVTFRCDPISEHNRLYWYRQTLGQGPEFLTYFQNEAQLEKSRLLSDRFSAERPKGSFSTLEIQRTEQGDSAMYLCASSWGPQGTGNTIYFGEGSWLTVV.